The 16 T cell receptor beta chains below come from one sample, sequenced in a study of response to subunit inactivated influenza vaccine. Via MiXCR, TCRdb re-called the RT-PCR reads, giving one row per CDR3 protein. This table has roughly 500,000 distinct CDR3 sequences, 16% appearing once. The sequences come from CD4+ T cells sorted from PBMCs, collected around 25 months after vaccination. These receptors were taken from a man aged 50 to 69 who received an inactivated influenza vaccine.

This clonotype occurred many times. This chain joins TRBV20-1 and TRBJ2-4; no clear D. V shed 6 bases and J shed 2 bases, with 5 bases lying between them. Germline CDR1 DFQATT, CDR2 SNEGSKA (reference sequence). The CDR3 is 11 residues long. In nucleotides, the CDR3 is TGCAGTGCCCCTTCCAAAAACATTCAGTACTTC. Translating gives CSAPSKNIQYF.

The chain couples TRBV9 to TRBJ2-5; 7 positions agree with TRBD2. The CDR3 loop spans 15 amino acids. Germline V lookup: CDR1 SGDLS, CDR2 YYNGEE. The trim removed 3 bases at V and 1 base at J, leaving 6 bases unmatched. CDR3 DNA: TGTGCCAGCAGCGGTACAACGGGGGGCCAAGAGACCCAGTACTTC. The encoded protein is CASSGTTGGQETQYF.

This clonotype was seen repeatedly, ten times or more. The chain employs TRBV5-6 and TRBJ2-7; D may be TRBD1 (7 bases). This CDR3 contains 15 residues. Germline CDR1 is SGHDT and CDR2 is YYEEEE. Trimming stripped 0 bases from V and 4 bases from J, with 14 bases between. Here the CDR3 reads CASSLDRGGRYEQYF. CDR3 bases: TGTGCCAGCAGCTTGGACAGGGGAGGTCGGTACGAGCAGTACTTC.

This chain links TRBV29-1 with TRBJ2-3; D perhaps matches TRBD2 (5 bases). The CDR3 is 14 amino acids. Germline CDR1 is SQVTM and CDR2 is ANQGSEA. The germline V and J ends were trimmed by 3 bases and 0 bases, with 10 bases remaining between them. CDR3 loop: CSVDYGVSTDTQYF. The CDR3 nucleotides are TGCAGCGTTGACTACGGGGTCAGCACAGATACGCAGTATTTT.

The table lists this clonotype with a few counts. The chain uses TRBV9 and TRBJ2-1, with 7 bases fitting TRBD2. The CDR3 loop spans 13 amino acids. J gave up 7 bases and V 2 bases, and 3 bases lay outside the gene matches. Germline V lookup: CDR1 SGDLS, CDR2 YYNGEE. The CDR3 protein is CASSVGGGNEQFF. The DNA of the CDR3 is TGTGCCAGCAGCGTGGGGGGAGGGAATGAGCAGTTCTTC.

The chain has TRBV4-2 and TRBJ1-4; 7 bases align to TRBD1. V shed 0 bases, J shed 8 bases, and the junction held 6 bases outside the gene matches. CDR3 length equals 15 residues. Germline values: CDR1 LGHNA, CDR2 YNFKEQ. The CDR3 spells CASSQDRQGVEKLFF. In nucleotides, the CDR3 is TGTGCCAGCAGCCAAGATCGCCAGGGGGTAGAAAAACTGTTTTTT.

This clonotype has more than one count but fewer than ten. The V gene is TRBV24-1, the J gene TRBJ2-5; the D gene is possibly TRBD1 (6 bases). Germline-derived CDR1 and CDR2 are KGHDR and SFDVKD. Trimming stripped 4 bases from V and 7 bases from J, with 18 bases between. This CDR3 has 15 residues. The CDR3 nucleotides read TGTGCCACCAGTGACCCTAAGGGACATCCTGGGACCCAGTACTTC. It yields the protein CATSDPKGHPGTQYF.

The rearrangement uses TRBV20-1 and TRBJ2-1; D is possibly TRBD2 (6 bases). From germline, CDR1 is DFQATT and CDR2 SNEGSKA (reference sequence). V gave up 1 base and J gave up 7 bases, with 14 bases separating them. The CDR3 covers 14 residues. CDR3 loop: CSARAGDGMNEQFF. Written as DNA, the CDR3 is TGCAGTGCTAGAGCGGGAGATGGGATGAATGAGCAGTTCTTC.

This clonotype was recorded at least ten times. The CDR3 DNA sequence: TGCGCCAGCAGCCTAAAACAGGGATCGTTGGGTGAGCAGTTCTTC. Residues: CASSLKQGSLGEQFF. V usage is TRBV5-1 and J usage is TRBJ2-1, with D possibly being TRBD1 (6 bases). V shed 4 bases and J shed 9 bases, with 20 bases lying between them. This CDR3 has 15 residues. Germline V gene data show CDR1 as SGHRS and CDR2 as YFSETQ.

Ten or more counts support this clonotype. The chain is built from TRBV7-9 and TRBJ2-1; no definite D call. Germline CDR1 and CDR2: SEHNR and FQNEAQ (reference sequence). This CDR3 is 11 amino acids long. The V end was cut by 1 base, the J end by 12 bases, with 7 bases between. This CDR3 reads CASSLGIGQFF. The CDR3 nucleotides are TGTGCCAGCAGCTTAGGGATAGGGCAGTTCTTC.

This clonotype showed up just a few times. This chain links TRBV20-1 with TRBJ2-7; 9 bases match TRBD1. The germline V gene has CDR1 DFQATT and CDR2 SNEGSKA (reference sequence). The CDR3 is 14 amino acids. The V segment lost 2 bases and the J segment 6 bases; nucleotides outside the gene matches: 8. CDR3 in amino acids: CSARPGTGIGEQYF. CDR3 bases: TGCAGTGCTAGACCCGGGACAGGGATCGGCGAGCAGTACTTC.

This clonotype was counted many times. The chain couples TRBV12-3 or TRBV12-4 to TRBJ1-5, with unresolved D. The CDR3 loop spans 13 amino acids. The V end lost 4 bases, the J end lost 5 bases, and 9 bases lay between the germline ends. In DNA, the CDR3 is TGTGCCAGCAGTTCCGCCAGAGATCAGCCCCAGCATTTT. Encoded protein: CASSSARDQPQHF.

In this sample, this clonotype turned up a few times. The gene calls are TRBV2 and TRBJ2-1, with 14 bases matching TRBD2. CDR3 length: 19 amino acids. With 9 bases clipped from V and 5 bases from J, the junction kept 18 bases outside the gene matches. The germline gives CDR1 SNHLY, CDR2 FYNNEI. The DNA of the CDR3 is TGTGCCAGAGATAGTGGGACTAGCGGGAGTATGATCCGGAACAATGAGCAGTTCTTC. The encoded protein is CARDSGTSGSMIRNNEQFF.

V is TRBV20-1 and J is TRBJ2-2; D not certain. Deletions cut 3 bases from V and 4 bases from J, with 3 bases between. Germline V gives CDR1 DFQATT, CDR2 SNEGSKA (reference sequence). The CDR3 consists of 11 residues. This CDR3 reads CSASRTGELFF. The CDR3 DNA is TGCAGTGCTAGTCGCACCGGGGAGCTGTTTTTT.

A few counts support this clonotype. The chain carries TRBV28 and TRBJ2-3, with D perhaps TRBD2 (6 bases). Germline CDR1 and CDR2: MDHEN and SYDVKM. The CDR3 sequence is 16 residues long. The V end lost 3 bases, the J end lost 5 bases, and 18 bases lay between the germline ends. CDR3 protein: CASSFGRGGPRDTQYF. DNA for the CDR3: TGTGCCAGCAGTTTCGGTAGGGGAGGACCAAGAGATACGCAGTATTTT.

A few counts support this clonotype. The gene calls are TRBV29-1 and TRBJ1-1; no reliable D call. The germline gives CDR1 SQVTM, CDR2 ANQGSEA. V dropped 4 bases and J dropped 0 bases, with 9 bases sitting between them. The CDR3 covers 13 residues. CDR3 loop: CSVGLRMNTEAFF. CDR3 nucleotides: TGCAGCGTTGGTTTGCGGATGAACACTGAAGCTTTCTTT.